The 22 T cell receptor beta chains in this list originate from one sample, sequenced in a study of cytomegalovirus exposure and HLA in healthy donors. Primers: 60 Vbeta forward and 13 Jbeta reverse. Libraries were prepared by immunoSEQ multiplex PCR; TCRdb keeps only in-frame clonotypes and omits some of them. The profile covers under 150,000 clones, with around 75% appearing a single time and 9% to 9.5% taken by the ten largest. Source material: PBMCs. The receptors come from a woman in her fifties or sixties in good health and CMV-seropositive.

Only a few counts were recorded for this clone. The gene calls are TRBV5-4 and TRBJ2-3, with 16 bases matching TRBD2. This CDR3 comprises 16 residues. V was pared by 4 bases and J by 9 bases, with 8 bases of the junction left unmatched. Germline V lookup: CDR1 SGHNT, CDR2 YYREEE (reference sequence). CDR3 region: CASSLSGLAGGETQYF. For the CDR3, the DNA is TGTGCCAGCAGCCTATCGGGACTAGCGGGAGGGGAAACGCAGTATTTT.

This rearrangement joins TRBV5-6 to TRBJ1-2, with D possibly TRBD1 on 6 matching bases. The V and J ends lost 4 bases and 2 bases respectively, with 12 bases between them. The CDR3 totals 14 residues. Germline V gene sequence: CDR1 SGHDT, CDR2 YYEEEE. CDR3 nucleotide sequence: TGTGCCAGCAGCCTGGGCAGGGGCAACTATGGCTACACCTTC. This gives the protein CASSLGRGNYGYTF.

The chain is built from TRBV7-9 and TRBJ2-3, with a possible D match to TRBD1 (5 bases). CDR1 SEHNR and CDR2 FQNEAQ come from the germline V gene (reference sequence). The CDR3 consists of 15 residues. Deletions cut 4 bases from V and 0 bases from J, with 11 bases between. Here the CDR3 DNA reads TGTGCCAGCAGCTCCCGACAGCCTAGCACAGATACGCAGTATTTT. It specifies CASSSRQPSTDTQYF.

This CDR3 is CATKPEWRDYGYTF. CDR3 DNA sequence: TGTGCCACCAAACCTGAGTGGAGGGACTATGGCTACACCTTC. This chain uses TRBV19 with TRBJ1-2; D is unresolved. V was trimmed by 10 bases and J by 3 bases, leaving 18 bases between them. The CDR3 contains 14 residues. Germline V gives CDR1 LNHDA, CDR2 SQIVND (reference sequence).

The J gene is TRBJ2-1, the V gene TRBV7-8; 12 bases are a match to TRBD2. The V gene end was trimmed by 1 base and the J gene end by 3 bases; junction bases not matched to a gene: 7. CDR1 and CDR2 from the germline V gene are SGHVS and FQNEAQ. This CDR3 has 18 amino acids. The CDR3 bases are TGTGCCAGCAGCTTAGGGCTAGCGGGGGGGCCTGTCTACAATGAGCAGTTCTTC. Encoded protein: CASSLGLAGGPVYNEQFF.

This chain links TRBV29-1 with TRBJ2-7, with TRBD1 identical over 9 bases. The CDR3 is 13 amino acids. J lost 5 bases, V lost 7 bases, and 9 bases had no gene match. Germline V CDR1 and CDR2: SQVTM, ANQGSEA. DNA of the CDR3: TGCAGCGGAACCGGGACAGGGTTCAACGAGCAGTACTTC. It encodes CSGTGTGFNEQYF.

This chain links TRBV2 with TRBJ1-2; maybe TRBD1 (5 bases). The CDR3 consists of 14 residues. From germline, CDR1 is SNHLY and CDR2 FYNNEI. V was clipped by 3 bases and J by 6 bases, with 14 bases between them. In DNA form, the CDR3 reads TGTGCCAGCAGTGACCGCGGGACCCTAGATGGCTACACCTTC. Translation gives CASSDRGTLDGYTF.

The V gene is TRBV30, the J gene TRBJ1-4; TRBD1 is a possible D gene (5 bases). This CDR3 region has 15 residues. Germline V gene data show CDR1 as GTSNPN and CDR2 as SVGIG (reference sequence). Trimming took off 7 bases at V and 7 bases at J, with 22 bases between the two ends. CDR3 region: CAYYRSGGIGEKLFF. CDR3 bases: TGTGCCTACTATCGGTCGGGGGGAATTGGTGAAAAACTGTTTTTT.

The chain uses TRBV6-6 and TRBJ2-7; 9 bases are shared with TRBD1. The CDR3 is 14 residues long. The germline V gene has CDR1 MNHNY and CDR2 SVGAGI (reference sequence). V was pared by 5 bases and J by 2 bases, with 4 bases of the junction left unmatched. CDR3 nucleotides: TGTGCCAGCAGTCCCCGACAGGGGGCCTACGAGCAGTACTTC. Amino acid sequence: CASSPRQGAYEQYF.

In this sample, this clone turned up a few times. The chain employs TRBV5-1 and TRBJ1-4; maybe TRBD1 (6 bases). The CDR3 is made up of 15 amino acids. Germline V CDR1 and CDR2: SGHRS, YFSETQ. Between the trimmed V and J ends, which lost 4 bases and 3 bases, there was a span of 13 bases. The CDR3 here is CASSRDQGPNEKLFF. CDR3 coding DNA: TGCGCCAGCAGCCGGGATCAGGGGCCTAATGAAAAACTGTTTTTT.

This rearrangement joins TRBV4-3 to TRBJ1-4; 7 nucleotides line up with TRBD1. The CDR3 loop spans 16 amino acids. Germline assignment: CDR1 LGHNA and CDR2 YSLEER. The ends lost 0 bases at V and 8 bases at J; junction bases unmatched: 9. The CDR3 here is CASSQDRRGREEKLFF. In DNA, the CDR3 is TGCGCCAGCAGCCAAGATAGGAGGGGGCGCGAAGAAAAACTGTTTTTT.

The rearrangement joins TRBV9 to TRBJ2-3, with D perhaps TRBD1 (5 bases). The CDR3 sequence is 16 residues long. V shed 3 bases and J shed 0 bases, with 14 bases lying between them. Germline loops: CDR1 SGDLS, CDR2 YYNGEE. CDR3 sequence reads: CASSGRLTDSTDTQYF. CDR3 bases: TGTGCCAGCAGCGGCCGGCTGACAGACAGCACAGATACGCAGTATTTT.

The CDR3 nucleotides are TGTGCCAGCAGCCCGGAGGGGCTCGGGCTGTTTTTT. This codes for CASSPEGLGLFF. The chain couples TRBV4-2 to TRBJ2-2, with D possibly matching TRBD2 (6 bases). The V and J ends lost 4 bases and 13 bases respectively, with 13 bases between them. The germline V gene encodes CDR1 LGHNA and CDR2 YNFKEQ. This CDR3 has 12 residues.

The CDR3 bases are TGTGCCAGCAGCTGGGGGGGCCTGGTCCCCAATGAGCAGTTCTTC. Encoded protein: CASSWGGLVPNEQFF. The V and J genes are TRBV5-4 and TRBJ2-1, with D possibly matching TRBD2 (7 bases). This CDR3 region has 15 residues. Germline values: CDR1 SGHNT, CDR2 YYREEE (reference sequence). With 3 bases removed from V and 6 bases from J, the gap between germline ends came to 16 bases.

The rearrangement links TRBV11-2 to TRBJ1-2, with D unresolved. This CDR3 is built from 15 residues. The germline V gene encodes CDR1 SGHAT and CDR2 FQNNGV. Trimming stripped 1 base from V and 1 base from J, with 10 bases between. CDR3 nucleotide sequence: TGTGCCAGCAGCTTAGCGACGGGGAATAACTATGGCTACACCTTC. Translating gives CASSLATGNNYGYTF.

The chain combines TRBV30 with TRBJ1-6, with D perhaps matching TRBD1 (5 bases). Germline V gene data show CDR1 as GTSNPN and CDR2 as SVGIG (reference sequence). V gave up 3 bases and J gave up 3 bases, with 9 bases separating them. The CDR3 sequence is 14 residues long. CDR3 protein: CAWRWGSYNSPLHF. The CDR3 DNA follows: TGTGCCTGGAGGTGGGGCAGCTATAATTCACCCCTCCACTTT.

CDR3 bases: TGTGCCAGCAGCCCCGAAATTAGCGGGGGGACCGAGCAGTACTTC. Translating gives CASSPEISGGTEQYF. The chain combines TRBV7-6 with TRBJ2-7, with 10 nucleotides matching TRBD2. V dropped 5 bases and J dropped 6; count of bases not matched to a gene: 10. The germline V gene encodes CDR1 SGHVS and CDR2 FNYEAQ. CDR3 length: 15 residues.

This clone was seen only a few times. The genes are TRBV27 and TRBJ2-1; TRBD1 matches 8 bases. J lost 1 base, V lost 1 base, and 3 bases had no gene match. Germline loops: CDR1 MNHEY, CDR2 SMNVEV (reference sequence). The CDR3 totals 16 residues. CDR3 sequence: CASSLFGQGSYNEQFF. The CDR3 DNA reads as TGTGCCAGCAGTTTATTCGGACAGGGATCCTACAATGAGCAGTTCTTC.

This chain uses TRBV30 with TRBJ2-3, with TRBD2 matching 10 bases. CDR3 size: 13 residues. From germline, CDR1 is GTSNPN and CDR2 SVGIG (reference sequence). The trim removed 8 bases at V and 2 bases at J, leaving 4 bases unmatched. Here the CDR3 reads CAAGLAATDTQYF. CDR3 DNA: TGTGCCGCAGGACTAGCGGCCACAGATACGCAGTATTTT. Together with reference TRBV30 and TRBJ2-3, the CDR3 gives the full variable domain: SQTIHQWPATLVQPVGSPLSLECTVEGTSNPNLYWYRQAAGRGLQLLFYSVGIGQISSEVPQNLSASRPQDRQFILSSKKLLLSDSGFYLCAAGLAATDTQYFGPGTRLTVL.

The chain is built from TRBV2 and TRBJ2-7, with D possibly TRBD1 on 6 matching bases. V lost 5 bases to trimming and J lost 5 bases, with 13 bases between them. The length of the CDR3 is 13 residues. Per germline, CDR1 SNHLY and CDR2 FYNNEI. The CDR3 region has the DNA TGTGCCAGCAGTCGGGACATCCCCAACGAGCAGTACTTC. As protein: CASSRDIPNEQYF.

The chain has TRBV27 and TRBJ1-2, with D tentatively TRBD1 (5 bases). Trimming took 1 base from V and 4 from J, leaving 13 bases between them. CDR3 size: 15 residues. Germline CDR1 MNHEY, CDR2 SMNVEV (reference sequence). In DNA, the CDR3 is TGTGCCAGCAGTTTATTTGGGGCCGGGGGCTATGGCTACACCTTC. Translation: CASSLFGAGGYGYTF.

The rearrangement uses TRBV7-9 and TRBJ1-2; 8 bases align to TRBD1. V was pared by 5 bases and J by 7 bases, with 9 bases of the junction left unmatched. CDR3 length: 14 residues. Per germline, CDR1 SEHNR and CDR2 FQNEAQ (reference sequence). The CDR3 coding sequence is TGTGCCAGCAGCCAAGAGGACAGGGTTTTTGGCTACACCTTC. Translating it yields CASSQEDRVFGYTF.